The entry below gives a single T cell receptor (beta chain) sequence along with its context. This sample was taken from a study of blood T cell repertoires in COVID-19. The method was immunoSEQ multiplex PCR; TCRdb's version includes in-frame clones alone and lacks a portion of them. Counted here are approximately 230,000 clones, 85% to 90% occurring once; the ten biggest clones make up 14% to 15%. Germline V gene lookup returns CDR1 MDHEN and CDR2 SYDVKM. Trimming took off 5 bases at V and 8 bases at J, with 18 bases between the two ends. The CDR3 spans 15 residues. Grouping used clinical history reported by participants in a survey and questionnaire.

This chain connects TRBV28 to TRBJ1-4; D is uncertain. Material for sequencing was PBMCs or T cells enriched from blood (not recorded which). The sequence was collected from a woman in her forties or fifties with acute COVID-19. CDR3 DNA: TGTGCCAGCAGTCCGGGTGAGGGTCGCATCGAAAAACTGTTTTTT. Translated: CASSPGEGRIEKLFF.